These 26 T cell receptor beta chains were all obtained from the same sample, sequenced in a study of blood T cells in healthy people across ages (dated by TCRdb to between 2015 and 2016). Libraries were prepared through 5' RACE. The sequencer was an Illumina HiSeq 2500. A second about 7 to 12 cycle PCR used a sample-barcoded 5' primer and a J-beta primer mix. TCRdb passed the public sequencing reads through fastp at Q25 and MiXCR, retaining productive beta sequences. Each CDR3 protein appears once, grouped with its most common genes and DNA. In this sample the table shows about 970,000 distinct CDR3 sequences, about 51% of which occur a single time. The biggest ten clones account for 20% to 25% of the sample. Sequenced input: blood. The receptors come from a woman aged 60-70 years in good health.

The J gene is TRBJ2-3, the V gene TRBV24-1; the D is unclear. The V and J ends lost 6 bases and 0 bases respectively, with 3 bases between them. The CDR3 is made up of 12 amino acids. Germline values: CDR1 KGHDR, CDR2 SFDVKD. The CDR3 nucleotides read TGTGCCACCAGTAGGAGCACAGATACGCAGTATTTT. Protein product: CATSRSTDTQYF.

V gene TRBV3-1 combines with J gene TRBJ2-4; D remains ambiguous. The CDR3 has 15 residues. Germline CDR1 is LGHDT and CDR2 is YNNKEL (reference sequence). V was trimmed by 0 bases and J by 4 bases, leaving 10 bases between them. The CDR3 sequence: CASSQEGTRKNIQYF. The CDR3 DNA reads as TGTGCCAGCAGCCAAGAAGGCACGCGGAAAAACATTCAGTACTTC.

Here the CDR3 DNA reads TGTGCCAGCAGTGAGAACAGGGTGGGCTACGAGCAGTACTTC. Protein sequence: CASSENRVGYEQYF. The rearrangement uses TRBV2 and TRBJ2-7; a weak D match, TRBD1 (6 bases). V shed 3 bases and J shed 3 bases, with 12 bases lying between them. Germline CDR1 and CDR2: SNHLY and FYNNEI. The CDR3 contains 14 residues. The full variable domain, in which reference TRBV2 and TRBJ2-7 provide the parts outside the CDR3, is EPEVTQTPSHQVTQMGQEVILRCVPISNHLYFYWYRQILGQKVEFLVSFYNNEISEKSEIFDDQFSVERPDGSNFTLKIRSTKLEDSAMYFCASSENRVGYEQYFGPGTRLTVT.

This clonotype was counted only a few times. The chain has TRBV6-1 and TRBJ1-1, with unresolved D. This CDR3 has 13 residues. The germline V gene encodes CDR1 MNHNS and CDR2 SASEGT. V was pared by 5 bases and J by 3 bases, with 10 bases between. The CDR3 nucleotides are TGTGCCAGCAGTCAAAGGCGGGACACTGAAGCTTTCTTT. Translating gives CASSQRRDTEAFF.

This rearrangement joins TRBV6-6 to TRBJ1-4; D is possibly TRBD1 (5 bases). The CDR3 loop spans 15 amino acids. The germline CDR1 and CDR2 sequences are MNHNY and SVGAGI (reference sequence). The germline V and J ends were trimmed by 5 bases and 0 bases, with 10 bases remaining between them. The CDR3 region is CASSSGGTTNEKLFF. The CDR3 DNA follows: TGTGCCAGCAGTAGTGGGGGGACAACTAATGAAAAACTGTTTTTT.

This clonotype was recorded only once. The chain combines TRBV13 with TRBJ2-1; 15 bases line up with TRBD2. CDR1 is PRHDT, CDR2 FYEKMQ, per germline (reference sequence). Trimming removed 6 bases from V and 3 bases from J; junction bases left unmatched: 6. The CDR3 extends over 17 amino acids. This CDR3 reads CASRSGLAGGNYNEQFF. The CDR3 region has the DNA TGTGCCAGCAGATCGGGACTAGCGGGAGGTAACTACAATGAGCAGTTCTTC.

This clonotype was seen more than once but under ten times. The chain has TRBV4-1 and TRBJ1-5, with TRBD1 identical over 10 bases. Unmatched junction bases numbered 3, after V lost 9 bases and J lost 7 bases. The CDR3 consists of 12 residues. Germline assignment: CDR1 MGHRA and CDR2 YSYEKL. CDR3 coding DNA: TGCGCCAGTGGGACAGGGGTCCAGCCCCAGCATTTT. It specifies CASGTGVQPQHF.

This rearrangement joins TRBV6-1 to TRBJ2-7, with 13 bases matching TRBD2. Germline loops: CDR1 MNHNS, CDR2 SASEGT. J lost 2 bases, V lost 6 bases, and 4 bases had no gene match. The CDR3 totals 15 residues. The DNA for the CDR3 is TGTGCCAGCAGAGAGGGACTAGCGGGGACCTACGAGCAGTACTTC. Its protein is CASREGLAGTYEQYF.

The chain uses TRBV5-6 and TRBJ2-7; 7 nucleotides align to TRBD1. CDR3 size: 16 residues. V trimming: 4 bases; J trimming: 3 bases; junction bases outside the gene matches: 13. CDR1 and CDR2 from the germline V gene are SGHDT and YYEEEE. The CDR3 is CASSGTRTGRYYEQYF. CDR3 coding DNA: TGTGCCAGCAGCGGCACCCGGACAGGAAGGTACTACGAGCAGTACTTC. Looking up the rest from reference TRBV5-6 and TRBJ2-7 gives the full variable domain: DAGVTQSPTHLIKTRGQQVTLRCSPKSGHDTVSWYQQALGQGPQFIFQYYEEEERQRGNFPDRFSGHQFPNYSSELNVNALLLGDSALYLCASSGTRTGRYYEQYFGPGTRLTVT.

V and J are TRBV3-1 and TRBJ2-4; 9 bases align to TRBD2. The closer fit of TRBJ2-7 to the DNA end suggests the J call may be wrong. This CDR3 contains 13 residues. The germline V gene encodes CDR1 LGHDT and CDR2 YNNKEL (reference sequence). The CDR3 bases are TGTGCCAGCAGCCGCGCTAGCGGGGCCGAGCAGTACTTC. It yields the protein CASSRASGAEQYF.

V is TRBV5-1 and J is TRBJ1-1, with 7 bases that match TRBD1. The CDR3 has 15 residues. The J segment lost 2 bases and the V segment lost 4 bases, leaving 8 bases of the junction unmatched. Germline V CDR1 and CDR2: SGHRS, YFSETQ. The CDR3 here is CASSLWDSRNTEAFF. In DNA form, the CDR3 reads TGCGCCAGCAGCCTATGGGACAGTAGAAACACTGAAGCTTTCTTT.

On this clonotype: At one end, the junction sequence differs from germline, possibly due to a read error. The rearrangement uses TRBV27 and TRBJ2-5, with D possibly being TRBD2 (6 bases). The CDR3 spans 17 residues. The germline gives CDR1 MNHEY, CDR2 SMNVEV (reference sequence). CDR3 region: CANSLGGSSAQEETQYF. The DNA for the CDR3 is TGTGCCAACAGTTTGGGGGGATCTAGCGCTCAGGAGGAGACCCAGTACTTC.

This chain joins TRBV6-2 or TRBV6-3 and TRBJ2-7, with D possibly matching TRBD2 (6 bases). This CDR3 is 16 amino acids long. Germline-derived CDR1 and CDR2 are MNHEY and SVGEGT. V was clipped by 6 bases and J by 6 bases, with 24 bases between them. CDR3 region: CASSPTFGREVVEQYF. The CDR3 DNA is TGTGCCAGCAGCCCCACATTTGGCAGGGAGGTTGTCGAGCAGTACTTC.

The genes are TRBV30 and TRBJ2-1, with 10 bases fitting TRBD2. The germline CDR1 and CDR2 sequences are GTSNPN and SVGIG (reference sequence). The CDR3 extends over 15 amino acids. V shed 1 base and J 7 bases; nucleotides not matched to a gene: 7. CDR3: CAWSEGAGGSNEQFF. As DNA, the CDR3 is TGTGCCTGGAGTGAGGGAGCGGGAGGGTCAAATGAGCAGTTCTTC.

The chain uses TRBV28 and TRBJ2-7, with 8 bases aligning to TRBD2. The junction had 10 bases not matched to a gene; V was cut back by 3 bases and J by 3 bases. Looked up from germline, CDR1 is MDHEN and CDR2 is SYDVKM. The CDR3 runs to 16 residues. In nucleotides, the CDR3 is TGTGCCAGCAGTTTCTCAACGGGGGGGACTATCTACGAGCAGTACTTC. Protein product: CASSFSTGGTIYEQYF.

There are a few counts of this clonotype. The J gene is TRBJ2-5, the V gene TRBV20-1; a possible D gene is TRBD2 (6 bases). With 5 bases removed from V and 2 bases from J, the gap between germline ends came to 15 bases. The germline CDR1 and CDR2 sequences are DFQATT and SNEGSKA (reference sequence). CDR3 length: 14 amino acids. CDR3 loop: CSAWDSGGQETQYF. In DNA, the CDR3 is TGCAGTGCTTGGGACTCCGGGGGTCAAGAGACCCAGTACTTC.

V and J are TRBV30 and TRBJ2-5, with 10 bases aligning to TRBD2. V was pared by 2 bases and J by 5 bases, with 14 bases of the junction left unmatched. Germline CDR1 reads GTSNPN; CDR2 reads SVGIG (reference sequence). The length of the CDR3 is 17 residues. In DNA, the CDR3 is TGTGCCTGGAGTACTCCCCGTAGCGGGAGGATCCGGGAGACCCAGTACTTC. Translating gives CAWSTPRSGRIRETQYF.

The chain carries TRBV6-2 or TRBV6-3 and TRBJ2-1, with 13 positions matching TRBD2. This CDR3 is 17 amino acids long. Trimming removed 6 bases from V and 6 bases from J; junction bases left unmatched: 11. Per the germline V gene, CDR1 is MNHEY and CDR2 is SVGEGT. The CDR3 here is CASRPLPGLAGFNEQFF. Written as DNA, the CDR3 is TGTGCCAGCAGGCCACTACCGGGACTAGCGGGATTCAATGAGCAGTTCTTC.

This clonotype was observed a few times. The chain combines TRBV7-2 with TRBJ2-7; TRBD2 aligns across 10 bases. There are 20 residues in the CDR3. V lost 0 bases to trimming and J lost 0 bases; unmatched junction nucleotides: 14. CDR1 and CDR2 from the germline V gene are SGHTA and FQGNSA. The CDR3 sequence is CASSLAAPSRLAGVSYEQYF. Written as DNA, the CDR3 is TGTGCCAGCAGCTTAGCGGCCCCCTCGCGTCTAGCGGGAGTCTCCTACGAGCAGTACTTC.

The rearrangement joins TRBV4-1 to TRBJ2-1, with D possibly called TRBD1 or TRBD2 (5 bases each). This CDR3 has 16 residues. In germline, CDR1 is MGHRA, CDR2 YSYEKL. V lost 4 bases, J lost 8 bases, and 21 bases lay in between. The CDR3 nucleotides are TGCGCCAGCAGCCGGGACGGGGACCCCGACGTCTATGAGCAGTTCTTC. This gives the protein CASSRDGDPDVYEQFF.

The chain links TRBV29-1 to TRBJ1-6, with 7 bases matching TRBD1. There are 13 residues in the CDR3. Germline lookup yields CDR1 SQVTM and CDR2 ANQGSEA. The ends lost 7 bases at V and 10 bases at J; junction bases unmatched: 10. The CDR3 sequence is CSDRQGKDSPLHF. CDR3 DNA sequence: TGCAGCGACAGACAGGGAAAGGACTCACCCCTCCACTTT.

The chain links TRBV4-2 to TRBJ2-7; perhaps TRBD1 as D (5 bases). CDR1 and CDR2 (germline): LGHNA, YNFKEQ. V lost 0 bases, J lost 1 base, and 10 bases lay in between. This CDR3 is 15 amino acids long. CDR3 residues: CASSQDAGFSYEQYF. Written as DNA, the CDR3 is TGTGCCAGCAGCCAAGATGCAGGGTTTTCCTACGAGCAGTACTTC.

The J gene is TRBJ1-2, the V gene TRBV2; D might be TRBD1 (5 bases). V was cut by 5 bases and J by 4 bases, with 17 bases left in between. The CDR3 has 15 residues. Looked up from germline, CDR1 is SNHLY and CDR2 is FYNNEI. The DNA of the CDR3 is TGTGCCAGCAGTCCTGACATGGGGCCTGCCTATGGCTACACCTTC. Its protein product is CASSPDMGPAYGYTF.

The genes are TRBV10-3 and TRBJ2-3, with TRBD2 matching 7 bases. Germline assignment: CDR1 ENHRY and CDR2 SYGVKD. This CDR3 has 16 residues. The J segment lost 3 bases and the V segment lost 3 bases, leaving 9 bases of the junction unmatched. CDR3 DNA sequence: TGTGCCATCAGTGATTTTTTGGGCGGGAGAACAGATACGCAGTATTTT. The encoded protein is CAISDFLGGRTDTQYF.

The sample holds a few counts of this clonotype. This chain links TRBV15 with TRBJ2-7; 7 positions agree with TRBD1. CDR3 length: 15 amino acids. V lost 3 bases and J lost 2; bases outside the gene matches: 7. Germline CDR1 and CDR2: LNHNV and YYDKDF (reference sequence). The CDR3 region is CATSSDRERTYEQYF. The CDR3 nucleotides are TGTGCCACCAGCAGTGACAGGGAGAGGACCTACGAGCAGTACTTC.

The chain joins TRBV28 to TRBJ2-7; 8 bases map to TRBD1. Germline trimming cut 4 bases from V and 0 bases from J; bases unmatched to any gene: 8. The length of the CDR3 is 16 residues. Germline loops: CDR1 MDHEN, CDR2 SYDVKM. The chain's CDR3 is CASSSIPGQASYEQYF. In nucleotides, the CDR3 is TGTGCCAGCAGTTCCATTCCGGGACAGGCCTCCTACGAGCAGTACTTC.